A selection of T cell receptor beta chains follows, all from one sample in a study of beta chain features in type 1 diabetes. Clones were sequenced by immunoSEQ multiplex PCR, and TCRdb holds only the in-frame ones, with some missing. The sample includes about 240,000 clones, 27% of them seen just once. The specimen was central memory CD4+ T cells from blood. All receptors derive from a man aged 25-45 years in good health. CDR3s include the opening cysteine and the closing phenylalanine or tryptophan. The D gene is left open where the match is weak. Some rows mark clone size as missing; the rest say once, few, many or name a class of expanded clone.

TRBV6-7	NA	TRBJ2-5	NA	CASSEDFSRVRYF	TGTGCCAGCAGTGAGGACTTTTCAAGAGTTCGGTACTTC
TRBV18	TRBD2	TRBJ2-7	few	CASSLGARGGAYEQYF	TGTGCCAGCTCACTCGGGGCCCGCGGGGGGGCCTACGAGCAGTACTTC
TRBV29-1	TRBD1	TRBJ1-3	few	CSVEGTGVGNTIYF	TGCAGCGTTGAAGGGACAGGCGTTGGAAACACCATATATTTT
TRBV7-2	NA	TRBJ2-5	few	CASSLGAESQYF	TGTGCCAGCAGCTTAGGGGCAGAATCCCAGTACTTC
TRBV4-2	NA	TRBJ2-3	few	CASSQEPASGGQDTQYF	TGTGCCAGCAGCCAAGAGCCTGCATCCGGGGGGCAAGATACGCAGTATTTT
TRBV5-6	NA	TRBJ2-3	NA	CASSRSTDTQYF	TGTGCCAGCAGCCGGTCCACAGATACGCAGTATTTT
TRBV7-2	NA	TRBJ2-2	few	CASSLAGTIGELFF	TGTGCCAGCAGCTTAGCTGGGACGATCGGGGAGCTGTTTTTT
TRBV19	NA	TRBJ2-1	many	CAISTSGNEQFF	TGTGCCATCTCGACATCCGGCAATGAGCAGTTCTTC
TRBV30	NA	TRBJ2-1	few	CAWSEGTPYNEQFF	TGTGCCTGGAGTGAGGGCACCCCATATAATGAGCAGTTCTTC
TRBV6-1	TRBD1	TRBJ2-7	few	CASSESMGTGKKNF	TGTGCCAGCAGTGAAAGCATGGGGACAGGGAAAAAGAACTTC
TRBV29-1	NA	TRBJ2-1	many	CSVEEGKQFF	TGCAGCGTTGAAGAAGGCAAGCAGTTCTTC
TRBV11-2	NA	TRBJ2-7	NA	CASSFHGEQYF	TGTGCCAGCAGCTTTCACGGCGAGCAGTACTTC
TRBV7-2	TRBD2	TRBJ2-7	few	CASSSSIGAGEYEQYF	TGTGCCAGCAGCTCTTCGATAGGGGCGGGGGAATACGAGCAGTACTTC
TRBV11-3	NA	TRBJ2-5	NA	CASLRGPFQETQYF	TGTGCCAGCTTAAGGGGCCCATTCCAAGAGACCCAGTACTTC
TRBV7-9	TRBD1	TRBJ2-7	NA	CASSEDRGDNEQYF	TGTGCCAGCAGCGAAGACAGGGGGGACAACGAGCAGTACTTC
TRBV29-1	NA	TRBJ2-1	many	CSVENYNEQFF	TGCAGCGTTGAGAACTACAATGAGCAGTTCTTC
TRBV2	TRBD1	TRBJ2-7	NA	CASSGQGDEQYF	TGTGCCAGCAGCGGACAGGGGGACGAGCAGTACTTC
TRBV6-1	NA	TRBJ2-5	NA	CASSEVKRHSQETQYF	TGTGCCAGCAGTGAAGTGAAGCGCCACTCCCAAGAGACCCAGTACTTC
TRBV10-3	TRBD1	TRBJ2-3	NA	CAIRTGRQGDTQYF	TGTGCCATTCGGACAGGTCGCCAAGGAGATACGCAGTATTTT
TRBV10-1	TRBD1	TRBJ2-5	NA	CASSVGQGNQETQYF	TGCGCCAGCAGTGTGGGACAGGGGAACCAAGAGACCCAGTACTTC
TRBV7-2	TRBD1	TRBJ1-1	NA	CASSLYGQGTEAFF	TGTGCCAGCAGCTTATACGGACAGGGGACTGAAGCTTTCTTT
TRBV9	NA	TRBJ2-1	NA	CASSVLSGPYNEQFF	TGTGCCAGCAGCGTACTATCGGGTCCATACAATGAGCAGTTCTTC
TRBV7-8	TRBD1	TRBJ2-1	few	CASSSDRGPYNEQFF	TGTGCCAGCAGCTCCGACAGGGGACCCTACAATGAGCAGTTCTTC
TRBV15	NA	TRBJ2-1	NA	CATSRVLVERSEQFF	TGTGCCACCAGCAGAGTCCTAGTAGAGAGGAGTGAGCAGTTCTTC
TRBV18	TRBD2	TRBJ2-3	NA	CASSRPGLAVTDTQYF	TGTGCCAGCTCACGACCGGGACTAGCGGTGACAGATACGCAGTATTTT
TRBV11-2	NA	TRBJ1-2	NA	CASSPRAGSNYGYTF	TGTGCCAGCAGCCCCCGTGCCGGGAGCAACTATGGCTACACCTTC
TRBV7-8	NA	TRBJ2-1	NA	CASSLVGGTSSYNEQFF	TGTGCCAGCAGCTTAGTAGGGGGAACGAGCTCCTACAATGAGCAGTTCTTC
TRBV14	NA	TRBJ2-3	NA	CASSQGLQTSTDTQYF	TGTGCCAGCAGCCAAGGTCTACAGACTAGCACAGATACGCAGTATTTT
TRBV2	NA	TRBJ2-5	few	CASGVGLARETQYF	TGTGCCAGCGGAGTGGGGCTAGCGAGGGAGACCCAGTACTTC
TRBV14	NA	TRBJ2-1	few	CASSQGIVPSYNEQFF	TGTGCCAGCAGCCAAGGAATCGTCCCCTCCTACAATGAGCAGTTCTTC
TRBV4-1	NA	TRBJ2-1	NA	CASSHSQSSYNEQFF	TGCGCCAGCAGCCACAGTCAGAGCTCCTACAATGAGCAGTTCTTC
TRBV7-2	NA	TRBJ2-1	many	CASSLSGPINEQFF	TGTGCCAGCAGCTTATCGGGACCCATTAATGAGCAGTTCTTC
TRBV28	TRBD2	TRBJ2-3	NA	CASSFSGLATDTQYF	TGTGCCAGCAGTTTCTCAGGACTAGCTACAGATACGCAGTATTTT
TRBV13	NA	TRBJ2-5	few	CASSFGGTQYF	TGTGCCAGCAGCTTCGGGGGAACCCAGTACTTC
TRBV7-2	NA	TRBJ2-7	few	CASSRTGQLTYEQYF	TGTGCCAGCAGCCGAACAGGGCAACTAACCTACGAGCAGTACTTC